Presented here are 6 T cell receptor beta chains from one specimen sequenced in a study of T cells in Graves' hyperthyroidism and ophthalmopathy. RNA transcripts served as the template for amplifying TCR beta CDR3 regions. Researchers ran a first-round RT-PCR on the TCR CDR3 using the HTBI primer set. A single record per CDR3 protein comes from TCRdb applying MiXCR to the multiplex PCR reads. The sample has 500,000 to 600,000 distinct CDR3 sequences; 15% to 20% are singletons. The source material was blood. Every receptor here comes from a man between 35 and 55 years old with Graves' ophthalmopathy.

The chain uses TRBV7-3 and TRBJ2-1; 11 bases are shared with TRBD2. Per the germline V gene, CDR1 is SGHTA and CDR2 is FQGTGA. This CDR3 contains 15 residues. Trimming cost V 3 bases and J 8 bases; bases outside gene matches: 6. CDR3 in DNA: TGTGCCAGCAGCTTTAGCGGGGGGGCCAGGGATGAGCAGTTCTTC. Translated, it gives CASSFSGGARDEQFF.

As regards this clonotype: Since a much larger clone is just one base distant, this may be a read error. CDR3 sequence (DNA): TGCAGTGCTAGGGAGGCCAGTACAGATACGCGGTATTTT. Encoded protein: CSAREASTDTRYF. The chain has TRBV20-1 and TRBJ2-3; the D gene is possibly TRBD2 (5 bases). CDR1 is DFQATT, CDR2 SNEGSKA, per germline (reference sequence). The CDR3 consists of 13 residues.

The CDR3 protein is CASMAGGGGEQFF. The CDR3 nucleotides read TGCGCCAGCATGGCGGGGGGGGGTGGTGAGCAGTTCTTC. The chain is built from TRBV5-1 and TRBJ2-1, with TRBD2 identical over 9 bases. V lost 6 bases, J lost 9 bases, and 7 bases stayed unmatched. The CDR3 runs to 13 residues. Germline CDR1 and CDR2: SGHRS and YFSETQ.

This clonotype was seen a handful of times. The chain employs TRBV28 and TRBJ2-2; D remains ambiguous. V lost 11 bases to trimming and J lost 8 bases, with 18 bases between them. This CDR3 comprises 13 residues. Germline V gene sequence: CDR1 MDHEN, CDR2 SYDVKM. For the CDR3, the DNA is TGTGCCGGCGAGCAGGCTGGGCGGGGGGAGCTGTTTTTT. Residues: CAGEQAGRGELFF.

There are many counts of this clonotype. This sequence joins TRBV11-3 and TRBJ2-2; the match to TRBD2 covers 10 bases. After removal of 5 bases from V and 5 bases from J, the junction contained 5 bases not matched to a gene. Germline values: CDR1 SGHNT, CDR2 YENEEA. The length of the CDR3 is 15 residues. The CDR3 DNA is TGTGCCAGCAGCCTCCGGACTAGCGGTACCGGGGAGCTGTTTTTT. Protein sequence: CASSLRTSGTGELFF.

This clonotype was seen ten or more times. J is TRBJ2-1 and V is TRBV5-1; 8 bases are a match to TRBD2. With 1 base clipped from V and 9 bases from J, the junction kept 0 bases outside the gene matches. CDR3 size: 12 residues. Germline V CDR1 and CDR2: SGHRS, YFSETQ. CDR3 amino acids: CASSLTSGEQFF. The CDR3 DNA reads as TGCGCCAGCAGCTTGACTAGCGGTGAGCAGTTCTTC.